This T cell receptor (beta chain) appears in the sequencing data of a study of OX40 agonist ivuxolimab in advanced cancers. As for the study in general: An agonistic human IgG2 monoclonal antibody against OX40 (CD134) was given.

Study observations and caveats: The authors also found low normalized T-cell clonal expansion in some nonresponders.

About this clone: The antigen remains unidentified.

CDR1 is SGHNT and CDR2 is YYREEE in the germline V gene (reference sequence). The CDR3 is 15 amino acids. V was clipped by 5 bases and J by 8 bases; unmatched bases: 14. On cycle 4 day 1 and cycle 7 day 1, as well as at baseline, blood was sampled. Assay used: immunoSEQ multiplex PCR; TCRdb lists only in-frame clones, some missing. The table lists roughly 20,000 clones, around 85% of them singletons. The clonotype originates from an adult with an advanced solid tumor such as melanoma, head and neck, liver or kidney cancer. The V and J genes are TRBV5-4 and TRBJ1-2, with 8 bases lining up with TRBD1. The sequenced sample was CD4+ or CD8+ T cells sorted from blood, obtained in a trial of the OX40 agonist ivuxolimab. CDR3 protein: CASSSGQGGYYGYTF. The CDR3 nucleotides are TGTGCCAGCAGTTCTGGACAGGGAGGTTATTACGGCTACACCTTC.